This T cell receptor (beta chain) appears in the sequencing data of a study of T cell changes during pregnancy in multiple sclerosis. Produced via immunoSEQ multiplex PCR; TCRdb's table is partial and in-frame only. The sample carries tens of thousands of clones, more than 70% recorded once. This TCR came from a female donor in good health, enrolled as a control in a pregnancy study. Sequencing used CD8+ T cells from peripheral blood mononuclear cells, obtained after pregnancy.

CDR3 sequence reads: CASGLVSRGKRNTEAFF. The CDR3 coding sequence is TGTGCTAGTGGTTTGGTATCCCGGGGGAAAAGGAACACTGAAGCTTTCTTT. This rearrangement joins TRBV12-5 to TRBJ1-1; perhaps TRBD1 as D (5 bases). Per germline, CDR1 LGHNT and CDR2 FRNRAP. V was clipped by 0 bases and J by 1 base, with 15 bases between them. The CDR3 length is 17 residues.